These 27 T cell receptor beta chains were sequenced from one sample in a study of early T cells in non-severe SARS-CoV-2 infection. TCRdb re-derived calls from the 5' RACE reads in MiXCR, one entry per CDR3 protein. The data hold tens of thousands of distinct CDR3 sequences, with roughly 8.4% observed a single time. The sample comprised whole blood. Receptors originate from an adult who was a healthcare worker with PCR-confirmed SARS-CoV-2 infection or an uninfected control (not recorded which).

This clonotype was counted at least ten times. The chain couples TRBV3-1 to TRBJ2-7; 7 bases are a match to TRBD2. In germline, CDR1 is LGHDT, CDR2 YNNKEL (reference sequence). V gave up 0 bases and J gave up 0 bases; unmatched junction bases: 8. CDR3 length: 17 residues. The CDR3 reads CASSQDEEGRASYEQYF. CDR3 in DNA: TGTGCCAGCAGCCAAGACGAAGAGGGGAGGGCCTCCTACGAGCAGTACTTC.

This clonotype was detected many times. V is TRBV7-9 and J is TRBJ2-1; 8 nucleotides agree with TRBD2. With V trimmed by 3 bases and J by 1 base, 17 bases remained unmatched. The CDR3 runs to 20 residues. Germline CDR1 is SEHNR and CDR2 is FQNEAQ (reference sequence). CDR3 residues: CASSFYKLADSYYSYNEQFF. The CDR3 region has the DNA TGTGCCAGCAGCTTCTACAAACTAGCGGACTCCTACTATTCCTACAATGAGCAGTTCTTC.

The V and J genes are TRBV12-3 or TRBV12-4 and TRBJ2-3; D possibly corresponds to TRBD2 (6 bases). V gave up 5 bases and J gave up 0 bases, with 12 bases separating them. The CDR3 consists of 15 residues. The CDR3 spells CASSLGTPSTDTQYF. The CDR3 nucleotides are TGTGCCAGCAGTCTCGGGACTCCAAGCACAGATACGCAGTATTTT.

This clonotype was seen only a few times. The chain couples TRBV27 to TRBJ1-5; TRBD1 might be the D (5 bases). The CDR3 extends over 14 amino acids. Trimming left V 5 bases short and J 3 bases short, with 11 bases between. Germline V gives CDR1 MNHEY, CDR2 SMNVEV (reference sequence). As DNA, the CDR3 is TGTGCCAGCAGTCCGGGGACCGTCAATCAGCCCCAGCATTTT. It specifies CASSPGTVNQPQHF.

This chain uses TRBV29-1 with TRBJ1-1, with D unclear. CDR3 length equals 12 residues. The V end was cut by 4 bases, the J end by 4 bases, with 10 bases between. The germline CDR1 and CDR2 sequences are SQVTM and ANQGSEA. The CDR3 nucleotides are TGCAGCGTTGTGCAGCTTACCACTGAAGCTTTCTTT. Its protein product is CSVVQLTTEAFF.

This clonotype occurred many times. This chain joins TRBV7-2 and TRBJ2-3; TRBD2 matches 8 bases. Germline V CDR1 and CDR2: SGHTA, FQGNSA. Unmatched junction bases numbered 15, after V lost 10 bases and J lost 6 bases. CDR3 size: 15 residues. CDR3 in DNA: TGTGCCACCCGCCGGGCTAGCTCTAGCGGGGATACGCAGTATTTT. Translated, it gives CATRRASSSGDTQYF.

This clonotype was observed a few times. The chain couples TRBV4-1 to TRBJ2-7; 10 nucleotides agree with TRBD2. Germline V CDR1 and CDR2: MGHRA, YSYEKL. V lost 4 bases to trimming and J lost 3 bases; unmatched junction nucleotides: 9. The length of the CDR3 is 16 residues. The CDR3 here is CASSLLPGLARYEQYF. CDR3 DNA: TGCGCCAGCAGCCTCCTACCGGGACTAGCGCGCTACGAGCAGTACTTC.

This clonotype was detected many times. The rearrangement joins TRBV5-8 to TRBJ2-2; D remains unclear. In germline, CDR1 is SGHTS, CDR2 YDEGEE. Trimming removed 1 base from V and 3 bases from J, with 10 bases in between. The CDR3 is made up of 15 amino acids. The CDR3 region has the DNA TGTGCCAGCAGCTTGTTGTCACACTACACCGGGGAGCTGTTTTTT. Its protein is CASSLLSHYTGELFF.

This clonotype was observed many times. This chain connects TRBV2 to TRBJ1-5; D is possibly TRBD1 (5 bases). The CDR3 has 14 residues. V was cut by 2 bases and J by 6 bases, with 11 bases left in between. The germline gives CDR1 SNHLY, CDR2 FYNNEI. The CDR3 nucleotides read TGTGCCAGCAGTGAACAGGGTAGTGGTCAGCCCCAGCATTTT. As protein: CASSEQGSGQPQHF.

This clonotype appeared a few times. CDR3 in amino acids: CASSLAPVSYYGYTF. Here the CDR3 DNA reads TGTGCCAGCAGTTTAGCGCCGGTATCCTACTATGGCTACACCTTC. V usage is TRBV12-3 or TRBV12-4 and J usage is TRBJ1-2; D is undetermined. Trimming removed 0 bases at V and 3 bases at J, with 11 bases between. The CDR3 covers 15 residues.

The chain links TRBV12-3 or TRBV12-4 to TRBJ2-4; 8 bases agree with TRBD2. The CDR3 has 16 residues. Losses at the gene ends were 0 bases for V and 4 bases for J; bases not matched to a gene: 5. CDR3 coding DNA: TGTGCCAGCAGTTTAGCGGCAGCGGGGGTTAAAAACATTCAGTACTTC. Protein product: CASSLAAAGVKNIQYF.

This clonotype was found many times. This rearrangement joins TRBV29-1 to TRBJ2-4; the match to TRBD1 covers 8 bases. The CDR3 covers 13 residues. Trimming removed 7 bases from V and 2 bases from J; junction bases left unmatched: 4. Germline V gene data show CDR1 as SQVTM and CDR2 as ANQGSEA. CDR3 bases: TGCAGCGCCCGGGACAGGACCAAAAACATTCAGTACTTC. This translates into CSARDRTKNIQYF.

This clonotype has more than one count but fewer than ten. The chain has TRBV11-2 and TRBJ2-7, with D possibly being TRBD1 (5 bases). This CDR3 is built from 13 residues. V lost 3 bases and J 3 bases, leaving 9 bases between the germline ends. Germline CDR1 reads SGHAT; CDR2 reads FQNNGV. CDR3 sequence: CASSLDIDYEQYF. CDR3 DNA: TGTGCCAGCAGCTTGGACATAGACTACGAGCAGTACTTC.

This clonotype was found many times. V is TRBV27 and J is TRBJ1-4; weak D call: TRBD1 (5 bases). The CDR3 consists of 14 residues. Per the germline V gene, CDR1 is MNHEY and CDR2 is SMNVEV (reference sequence). V lost 7 bases and J 5 bases, leaving 14 bases between the germline ends. The CDR3 sequence: CASTGGTGNEKLFF. The CDR3, as DNA: TGTGCCAGCACTGGAGGGACGGGAAATGAAAAACTGTTTTTT.

At least ten counts were recorded for this clonotype. The chain joins TRBV4-2 to TRBJ2-4; 7 nucleotides line up with TRBD2. Germline V gene sequence: CDR1 LGHNA, CDR2 YNFKEQ. The ends lost 0 bases at V and 7 bases at J; junction bases unmatched: 3. The CDR3 extends over 14 amino acids. The CDR3 here is CASSQEGLWNIQYF. The CDR3 bases are TGTGCCAGCAGCCAAGAGGGACTATGGAACATTCAGTACTTC.

This clonotype was counted ten times or more. The CDR3 protein is CASSFPSTASSYNSPLHF. In DNA form, the CDR3 reads TGTGCCAGCAGTTTCCCCTCGACAGCAAGCTCCTATAATTCACCCCTCCACTTT. The chain joins TRBV28 to TRBJ1-6; tentatively, D is TRBD1 (5 bases). V was trimmed by 3 bases and J by 0 bases, leaving 15 bases between them. The V gene's germline CDR1 is MDHEN and CDR2 SYDVKM. This CDR3 has 18 residues.

J is TRBJ2-2 and V is TRBV15; D possibly corresponds to TRBD2 (5 bases). The CDR3 consists of 15 residues. CDR1 is LNHNV, CDR2 YYDKDF, per germline (reference sequence). The ends were cut back, 0 bases at V and 6 bases at J, with 11 bases in the middle. The CDR3 is CATSRDLSEPGELFF. In DNA, the CDR3 is TGTGCCACCAGCAGAGACCTTAGCGAGCCCGGGGAGCTGTTTTTT.

The rearrangement links TRBV4-2 to TRBJ2-4, with D perhaps TRBD2 (7 bases). The CDR3 has 16 residues. Germline CDR1 reads LGHNA; CDR2 reads YNFKEQ. V was pared by 4 bases and J by 5 bases, with 18 bases between. CDR3 nucleotide sequence: TGTGCCAGCAGCCGAGTCACGGGGGGCGAGGAAAACATTCAGTACTTC. As protein: CASSRVTGGEENIQYF.

Ten or more counts support this clonotype. The CDR3, as DNA: TGTGCCAGCAGCTTAAGGAGGAGCCAAGAGACCCAGTACTTC. This encodes CASSLRRSQETQYF. The chain combines TRBV7-9 with TRBJ2-5, with a weak D call TRBD2 (5 bases). V was cut by 2 bases and J by 1 base, with 8 bases left in between. This CDR3 spans 14 amino acids. The germline CDR1 and CDR2 sequences are SEHNR and FQNEAQ (reference sequence).

In this sample, this clonotype turned up a few times. This rearrangement joins TRBV7-6 to TRBJ2-1; a possible D gene is TRBD2 (5 bases). Germline V gene lookup returns CDR1 SGHVS and CDR2 FNYEAQ. The V end lost 5 bases, the J end lost 5 bases, and 13 bases lay between the germline ends. The CDR3 sequence is 14 residues long. The DNA of the CDR3 is TGTGCCAGCAGCCCCCTCGGGGTCGACAATGAGCAGTTCTTC. Its protein is CASSPLGVDNEQFF. Supplemented by reference TRBV7-6 and TRBJ2-1, the full variable domain reads GAGVSQSPRYKVTKRGQDVALRCDPISGHVSLYWYRQALGQGPEFLTYFNYEAQQDKSGLPNDRFSAERPEGSISTLTIQRTEQRDSAMYRCASSPLGVDNEQFFGPGTRLTVL.

With respect to this clonotype: A much larger clone differs from this one at a single base, so this may be a read error. The CDR3 spells CAWSATLAGNLDEQFF. The CDR3 coding sequence is TGTGCCTGGAGTGCGACCCTAGCGGGAAATCTGGATGAGCAGTTCTTC. The chain has TRBV30 and TRBJ2-1; 9 bases fit TRBD2. The germline gives CDR1 GTSNPN, CDR2 SVGIG (reference sequence). The CDR3 is 16 amino acids. V shed 1 base, J shed 8 bases, and the junction held 12 bases outside the gene matches.

This chain connects TRBV20-1 to TRBJ2-7; TRBD2 matches at 12 bases. V lost 5 bases to trimming and J lost 1 base; unmatched junction nucleotides: 3. CDR3 length: 14 residues. Germline CDR1 reads DFQATT; CDR2 reads SNEGSKA (reference sequence). The CDR3 spells CSAWTSGTSYEQYF. Written as DNA, the CDR3 is TGCAGTGCTTGGACTAGCGGGACTTCCTACGAGCAGTACTTC.

In its sample, this clonotype was seen a few times. The V and J genes are TRBV7-9 and TRBJ2-3, with a weak D call TRBD2 (5 bases). The CDR3 extends over 16 amino acids. Between the trimmed V and J ends, which lost 4 bases and 2 bases, there was a span of 16 bases. Germline values: CDR1 SEHNR, CDR2 FQNEAQ (reference sequence). The CDR3 loop is CASSSRADFPTDTQYF. The CDR3 bases are TGTGCCAGCAGCTCGCGGGCGGATTTCCCCACAGATACGCAGTATTTT.

This clonotype has a count of ten or more. V gene TRBV7-2 combines with J gene TRBJ1-5; TRBD1 matches at 7 bases. V was clipped by 4 bases and J by 6 bases; unmatched bases: 3. There are 13 residues in the CDR3. Germline V gives CDR1 SGHTA, CDR2 FQGNSA. CDR3 sequence: CASSSNRGQPQHF. The CDR3 nucleotides are TGTGCCAGCAGCTCGAACAGGGGTCAGCCCCAGCATTTT.

This clonotype has a count of ten or more. The CDR3 DNA reads as TGCAGTGTTACGGACAGTAGGGCGTCGAATGAAAAACTGTTTTTT. Protein: CSVTDSRASNEKLFF. The chain combines TRBV20-1 with TRBJ1-4; a possible D gene is TRBD1 (6 bases). Germline V gene data show CDR1 as DFQATT and CDR2 as SNEGSKA (reference sequence). The length of the CDR3 is 15 residues. V lost 7 bases and J 5 bases, leaving 20 bases between the germline ends.

This clonotype was observed at least ten times. V and J are TRBV7-9 and TRBJ2-2; TRBD1 agrees at 7 bases. The V segment lost 3 bases and the J segment 7 bases; nucleotides outside the gene matches: 11. Germline V gives CDR1 SEHNR, CDR2 FQNEAQ (reference sequence). CDR3 size: 16 residues. The CDR3 is CASSFETGWLIGELFF. In nucleotides, the CDR3 is TGTGCCAGCAGCTTCGAGACAGGGTGGTTGATCGGGGAGCTGTTTTTT.

This clonotype was counted a few times. The rearrangement joins TRBV7-9 to TRBJ1-5; D call uncertain. There are 13 residues in the CDR3. V was trimmed by 2 bases and J by 4 bases, leaving 6 bases between them. Germline lookup yields CDR1 SEHNR and CDR2 FQNEAQ (reference sequence). The CDR3 sequence is CASSLSPNQPQHF. CDR3 coding DNA: TGTGCCAGCAGCTTAAGCCCAAATCAGCCCCAGCATTTT.